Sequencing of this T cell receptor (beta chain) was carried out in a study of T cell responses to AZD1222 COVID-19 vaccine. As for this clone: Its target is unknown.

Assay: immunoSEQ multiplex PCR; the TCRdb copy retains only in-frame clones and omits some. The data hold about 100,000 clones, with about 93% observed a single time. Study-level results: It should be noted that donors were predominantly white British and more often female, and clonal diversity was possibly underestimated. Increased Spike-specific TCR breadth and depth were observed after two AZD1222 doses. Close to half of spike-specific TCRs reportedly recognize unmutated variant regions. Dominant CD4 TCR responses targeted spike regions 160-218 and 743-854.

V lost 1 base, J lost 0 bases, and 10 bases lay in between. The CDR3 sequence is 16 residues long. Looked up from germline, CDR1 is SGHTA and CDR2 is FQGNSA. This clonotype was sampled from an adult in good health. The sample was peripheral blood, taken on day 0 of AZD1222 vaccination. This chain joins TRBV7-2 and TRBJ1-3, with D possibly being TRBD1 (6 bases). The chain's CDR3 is CASSLVGRGSGNTIYF. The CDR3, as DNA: TGTGCCAGCAGCTTAGTGGGCAGGGGCTCTGGAAACACCATATATTTT.